The 11 T cell receptor beta chains below were found in one sample sequenced in a study of cytomegalovirus exposure and HLA in healthy donors. 60 Vbeta and 13 Jbeta primers were used in PCR. Libraries were prepared by immunoSEQ multiplex PCR; TCRdb keeps only in-frame clonotypes and omits some of them. Of roughly 190,000 clones listed, 75% to 80% were seen once; the top ten hold 13% to 15%. Sequencing input: PBMCs. The origin of the receptors is a woman between 25 and 40 years old in good health and CMV-seropositive.

This clone was seen a handful of times. The rearrangement joins TRBV2 to TRBJ2-1; 8 bases are shared with TRBD2. Looked up from germline, CDR1 is SNHLY and CDR2 is FYNNEI. The CDR3 runs to 13 residues. J lost 8 bases, V lost 6 bases, and 6 bases had no gene match. For the CDR3, the DNA is TGTGCCAGCAGCGCCGGACTAGCCGATGAGCAGTTCTTC. Its protein product is CASSAGLADEQFF.

The chain employs TRBV4-1 and TRBJ1-5; perhaps TRBD1 as D (5 bases). This CDR3 is built from 15 residues. The germline V gene encodes CDR1 MGHRA and CDR2 YSYEKL. With 0 bases removed from V and 6 bases from J, the gap between germline ends came to 12 bases. Written as DNA, the CDR3 is TGCGCCAGCAGCCAAGAGGGCAGGGTGGCTCAGCCCCAGCATTTT. Its translation is CASSQEGRVAQPQHF.

The rearrangement uses TRBV18 and TRBJ2-2; 14 nucleotides match TRBD2. Germline V gene sequence: CDR1 KGHSH, CDR2 LQKENI. This CDR3 region has 16 residues. V lost 6 bases to trimming and J lost 7 bases; unmatched junction nucleotides: 7. The CDR3, as DNA: TGTGCCAGCTCCCAGACTAGCGGGAGGGCCATCGGGGAGCTGTTTTTT. Translation gives CASSQTSGRAIGELFF.

The chain links TRBV5-6 to TRBJ2-1; 8 bases map to TRBD1. The CDR3 covers 16 residues. Germline V gene lookup returns CDR1 SGHDT and CDR2 YYEEEE. V lost 4 bases and J lost 3; bases outside the gene matches: 9. The CDR3 sequence is CASSRGTGTYYNEQFF. The CDR3 DNA reads TGTGCCAGCAGCCGAGGGACAGGAACCTACTACAATGAGCAGTTCTTC. Full variable domain (outside the CDR3, taken from reference TRBV5-6 and TRBJ2-1): DAGVTQSPTHLIKTRGQQVTLRCSPKSGHDTVSWYQQALGQGPQFIFQYYEEEERQRGNFPDRFSGHQFPNYSSELNVNALLLGDSALYLCASSRGTGTYYNEQFFGPGTRLTVL.

V and J are TRBV5-6 and TRBJ1-4; 8 bases are a match to TRBD1. The V segment lost 3 bases and the J segment 3 bases; nucleotides outside the gene matches: 4. The V gene's germline CDR1 is SGHDT and CDR2 YYEEEE. This CDR3 region has 15 residues. CDR3 in DNA: TGTGCCAGCAGCTGGACAGGGACACCTAATGAAAAACTGTTTTTT. Its translation: CASSWTGTPNEKLFF.

This chain joins TRBV27 and TRBJ2-7; 8 nucleotides align to TRBD1. CDR1 MNHEY and CDR2 SMNVEV come from the germline V gene (reference sequence). V shed 3 bases, J shed 8 bases, and the junction held 12 bases outside the gene matches. CDR3 size: 15 residues. The CDR3 is CASSLGQGARFQQYF. The DNA for the CDR3 is TGTGCCAGCAGTTTGGGGCAGGGGGCAAGGTTCCAGCAGTACTTC.

This clone has a handful of counts. J is TRBJ1-1 and V is TRBV5-6, with TRBD1 matching 9 bases. The CDR3 runs to 13 residues. Per the germline V gene, CDR1 is SGHDT and CDR2 is YYEEEE. The CDR3 loop reads CASYWGQGNEAFF. For the CDR3, the DNA is TGTGCGAGCTACTGGGGACAGGGAAATGAAGCTTTCTTT.

V gene TRBV19 combines with J gene TRBJ1-2; 9 bases align to TRBD1. Per the germline V gene, CDR1 is LNHDA and CDR2 is SQIVND (reference sequence). The CDR3 length is 18 residues. The junction had 14 bases not matched to a gene; V was cut back by 6 bases and J by 0 bases. The CDR3 loop reads CASRQEPGQGVANYGYTF. The CDR3, as DNA: TGTGCCAGTAGGCAAGAGCCGGGACAGGGAGTTGCTAACTATGGCTACACCTTC.

This clone was counted at least ten times. The gene calls are TRBV5-6 and TRBJ1-1; no reliable D call. Germline CDR1 is SGHDT and CDR2 is YYEEEE. The CDR3 covers 13 residues. Trimming took off 1 base at V and 1 base at J, with 5 bases between the two ends. The CDR3 region has the DNA TGTGCCAGCAGCTTGTGGCCGAACACTGAAGCTTTCTTT. This gives the protein CASSLWPNTEAFF. The variable domain in full, with the rest retrieved from reference TRBV5-6 and TRBJ1-1, is DAGVTQSPTHLIKTRGQQVTLRCSPKSGHDTVSWYQQALGQGPQFIFQYYEEEERQRGNFPDRFSGHQFPNYSSELNVNALLLGDSALYLCASSLWPNTEAFFGQGTRLTVV.

The chain employs TRBV30 and TRBJ2-2; TRBD1 agrees at 8 bases. CDR3 size: 13 residues. Germline assignment: CDR1 GTSNPN and CDR2 SVGIG (reference sequence). V lost 5 bases to trimming and J lost 5 bases; unmatched junction nucleotides: 4. The CDR3 DNA is TGTGCCTGGCAGACAGGGGAAACCGGGGAGCTGTTTTTT. It translates to CAWQTGETGELFF.

The chain carries TRBV4-2 and TRBJ1-5; D is perhaps TRBD1 (5 bases). The ends were cut back, 0 bases at V and 6 bases at J, with 15 bases in the middle. The V gene's germline CDR1 is LGHNA and CDR2 YNFKEQ. This CDR3 contains 16 residues. CDR3 nucleotides: TGTGCCAGCAGCCAAGATAGGCGCCAGGGAGGTCAGCCCCAGCATTTT. Protein product: CASSQDRRQGGQPQHF.